One T cell receptor beta chain is described in this entry. This entry comes from a study of blood T cells in healthy people across ages. Primed by a sample-barcoded 5' primer and a J-beta primer mix, a second PCR proceeded for 7 to 11 cycles. MiXCR was run by TCRdb on the 5' RACE reads, yielding one entry per CDR3 protein. The repertoire holds about 1.5 million distinct CDR3 sequences, with 35% to 45% as singletons. The CDR3 spans 16 residues. Trimming pared 2 bases from V and 3 bases from J, leaving 14 bases between. Germline-derived CDR1 and CDR2 are KGHSH and LQKENI. Source material: blood. This receptor was taken from a woman aged 18 to 35 in good health. This chain connects TRBV18 to TRBJ2-1, with D possibly matching TRBD2 (7 bases). The chain's CDR3 is CASSPGWGGVYNEQFF. CDR3 DNA: TGTGCCAGCTCACCAGGATGGGGGGGCGTCTACAATGAGCAGTTCTTC.